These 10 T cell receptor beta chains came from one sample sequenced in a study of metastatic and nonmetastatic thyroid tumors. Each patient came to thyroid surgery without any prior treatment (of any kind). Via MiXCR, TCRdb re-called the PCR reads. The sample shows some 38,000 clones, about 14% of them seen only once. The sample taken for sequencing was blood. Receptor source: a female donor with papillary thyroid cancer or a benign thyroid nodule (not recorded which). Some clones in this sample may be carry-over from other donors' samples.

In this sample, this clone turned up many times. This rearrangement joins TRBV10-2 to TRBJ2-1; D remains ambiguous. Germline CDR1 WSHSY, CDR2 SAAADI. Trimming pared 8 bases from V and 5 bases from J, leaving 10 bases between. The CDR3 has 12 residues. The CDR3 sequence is CASADPHNEQFF. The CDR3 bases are TGCGCCAGCGCGGACCCTCACAATGAGCAGTTCTTC.

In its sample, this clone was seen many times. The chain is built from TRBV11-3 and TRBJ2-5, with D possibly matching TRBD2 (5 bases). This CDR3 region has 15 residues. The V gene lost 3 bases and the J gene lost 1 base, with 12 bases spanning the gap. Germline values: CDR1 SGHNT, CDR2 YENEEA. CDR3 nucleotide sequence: TGTGCCAGCAGCTTTGGTGGGAGTGCCCAAGAGACCCAGTACTTC. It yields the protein CASSFGGSAQETQYF.

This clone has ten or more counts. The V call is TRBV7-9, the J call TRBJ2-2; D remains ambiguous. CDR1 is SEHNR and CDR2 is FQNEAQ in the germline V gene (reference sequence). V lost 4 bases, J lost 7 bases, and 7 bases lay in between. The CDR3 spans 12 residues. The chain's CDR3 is CASSYSHGELFF. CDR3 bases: TGTGCCAGCAGCTATAGCCACGGGGAGCTGTTTTTT.

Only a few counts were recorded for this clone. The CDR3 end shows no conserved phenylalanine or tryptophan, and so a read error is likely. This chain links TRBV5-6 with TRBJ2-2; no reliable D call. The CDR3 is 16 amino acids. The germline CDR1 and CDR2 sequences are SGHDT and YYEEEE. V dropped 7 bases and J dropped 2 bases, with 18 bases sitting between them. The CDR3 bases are TGTGCCAGCCTCGCGTTCGCTGAGTCCAACACCGGGGAGCTGTTTTCT. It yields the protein CASLAFAESNTGELFS.

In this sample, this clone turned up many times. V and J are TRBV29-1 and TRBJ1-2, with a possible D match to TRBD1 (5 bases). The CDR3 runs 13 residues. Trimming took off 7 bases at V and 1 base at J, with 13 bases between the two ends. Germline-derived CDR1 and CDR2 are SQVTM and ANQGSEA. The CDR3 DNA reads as TGCAGCGCGGGGAAGGGACTTAACTATGGCTACACCTTC. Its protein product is CSAGKGLNYGYTF.

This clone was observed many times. The CDR3 reads CSVGEGLKTQYF. The DNA for the CDR3 is TGCAGCGTTGGTGAGGGTTTAAAGACCCAGTACTTC. J is TRBJ2-5 and V is TRBV29-1; D is perhaps TRBD2 (5 bases). V shed 4 bases and J shed 6 bases, with 12 bases lying between them. The germline V gene has CDR1 SQVTM and CDR2 ANQGSEA. This CDR3 contains 12 residues.

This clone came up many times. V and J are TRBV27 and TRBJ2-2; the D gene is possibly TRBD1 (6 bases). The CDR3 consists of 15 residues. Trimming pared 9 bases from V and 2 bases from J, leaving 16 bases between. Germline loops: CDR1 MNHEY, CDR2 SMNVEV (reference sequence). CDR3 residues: CARPPGHLNTGELFF. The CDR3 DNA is TGTGCCAGACCCCCGGGACACCTAAACACCGGGGAGCTGTTTTTT.

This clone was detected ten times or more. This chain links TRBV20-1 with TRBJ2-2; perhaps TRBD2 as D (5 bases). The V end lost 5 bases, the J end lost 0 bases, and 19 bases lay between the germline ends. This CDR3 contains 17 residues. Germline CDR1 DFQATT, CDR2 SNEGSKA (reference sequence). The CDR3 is CSASHHPLASNTGELFF. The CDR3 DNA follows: TGCAGTGCTTCTCACCATCCCCTAGCTTCGAACACCGGGGAGCTGTTTTTT.

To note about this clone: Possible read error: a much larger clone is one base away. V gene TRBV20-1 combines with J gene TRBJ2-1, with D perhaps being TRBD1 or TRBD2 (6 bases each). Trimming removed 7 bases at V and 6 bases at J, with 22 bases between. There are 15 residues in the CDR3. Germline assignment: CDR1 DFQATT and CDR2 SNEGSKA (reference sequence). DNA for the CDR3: TGCAGTGACCTAGGGGGGCGCCTAAAAGGCAATGAGCAGTTCTTC. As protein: CSDLGGRLKGNEQFF.

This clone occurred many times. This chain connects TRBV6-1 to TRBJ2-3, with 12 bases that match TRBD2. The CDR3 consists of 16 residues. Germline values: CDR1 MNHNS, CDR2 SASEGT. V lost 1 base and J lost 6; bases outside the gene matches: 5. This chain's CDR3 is CASSEGLAGGEDTQYF. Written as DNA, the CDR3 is TGTGCCAGCAGTGAAGGGCTAGCGGGAGGGGAGGATACGCAGTATTTT.